This is a list of T cell receptor beta chains from one sample in a study of T-cell memory formation after mild COVID-19. TCRdb redid the calling of the 5' RACE reads with MiXCR, one entry per CDR3 protein. This table has 100,000 to 150,000 distinct CDR3 sequences, 16% appearing once. Sequencing used PBMCs or a T cell subset sorted from them (not recorded which). Receptor source: an adult woman who had mild COVID-19 (a few samples of this study predate the infection). Cell type and time point are not known. Each CDR3 is given with its conserved first and last residue. D genes are given only for firm matches. Clone size appears in some rows only: once, few, many, or a class for an expanded clone.

cdr3_nt	cdr3_aa	d_call	v_call	clone_size	j_call
TGTGCCAGCAGTGACCAGCCCAGCGGGAGAACCTACAATGAGCAGTTCTTC	CASSDQPSGRTYNEQFF	TRBD2	TRBV25-1	few	TRBJ2-1
TGTGCCAGCAGCTTAGTCGGGGGAGATTCCTACGAGCAGTACTTC	CASSLVGGDSYEQYF	NA	TRBV7-9	few	TRBJ2-7
TGTGCCAGCAGTTTGGTGCAGCCTCGTTCCAACCAGCCCCAGCATTTT	CASSLVQPRSNQPQHF	NA	TRBV12-3/TRBV12-4	few	TRBJ1-5
TGTGCCAGCCGCCGCGGTGACAGGGTGTATAATTCACCCCTCCACTTT	CASRRGDRVYNSPLHF	TRBD1	TRBV6-5	NA	TRBJ1-6
TGTGCCAGCAGTTACGACAGGGGGAGGGAGACCCAGTACTTC	CASSYDRGRETQYF	TRBD1	TRBV6-5	many	TRBJ2-5
TGTGCCAGCAGCTTAAGCAAGGACAGGGGGTACGAGCAGTACTTC	CASSLSKDRGYEQYF	TRBD1	TRBV7-9	NA	TRBJ2-7
TGTGCCAGCAGCTTAAGGATTCCGGGACTAGCGGGAGGTACCGGGGAGCTGTTTTTT	CASSLRIPGLAGGTGELFF	TRBD2	TRBV7-2	NA	TRBJ2-2
TGTGCCAGCAGCTCCACCCTGGGACAGGGGATCACAGATACGCAGTATTTT	CASSSTLGQGITDTQYF	TRBD1	TRBV7-9	NA	TRBJ2-3
TGTGCCAGCAGCTTAAGGGCCCTTGGAGAGACCCAGTACTTC	CASSLRALGETQYF	NA	TRBV13	NA	TRBJ2-5
TGTGCCAGCAACTTGGGACTAGCGGGGGGTCGTGAGCAGTTCTTC	CASNLGLAGGREQFF	TRBD2	TRBV7-9	NA	TRBJ2-1
TGTGCCAGCTCACCTGGATTGGGGCGTGAGCAGTACTTC	CASSPGLGREQYF	NA	TRBV18	few	TRBJ2-7
TGTGCCAGCAGCTTGGTTAGCGGGGGGGAGTTCTTC	CASSLVSGGEFF	TRBD2	TRBV5-6	NA	TRBJ2-1
TGTGCCAGCAGCCTGACAGGGGTTGACGAGACCCAGTACTTC	CASSLTGVDETQYF	TRBD1	TRBV12-3/TRBV12-4	few	TRBJ2-5
TGTGCCAGCAGCATCAGGGGAAACGAGAACACTGAAGCTTTCTTT	CASSIRGNENTEAFF	NA	TRBV9	many	TRBJ1-1
TGTGCCAGCAGCTTAGAAAACAGCCAAAACTATGGCTACACCTTC	CASSLENSQNYGYTF	NA	TRBV7-9	few	TRBJ1-2
TGTGCCAGCAGTTTGGCCGGGCCCGGGGAGCTGTTTTTT	CASSLAGPGELFF	NA	TRBV12-3/TRBV12-4	few	TRBJ2-2
TGTGCCAGCAGCTTAGTTACGGGGGGCGTAACAGATACGCAGTATTTT	CASSLVTGGVTDTQYF	NA	TRBV7-2	few	TRBJ2-3
TGTGCCAGCAGTTTCAAGACTAGTTTTAATGAGCAGTTCTTC	CASSFKTSFNEQFF	NA	TRBV12-3/TRBV12-4	few	TRBJ2-1
TGTGCCACCAGTGACCAGGGGTCTGGCTACACCTTC	CATSDQGSGYTF	NA	TRBV24-1	NA	TRBJ1-2
TGTGCCAGCAGTTACTCAAGGACAGGGGACGACACCGGGGAGCTGTTTTTT	CASSYSRTGDDTGELFF	TRBD1	TRBV6-5	NA	TRBJ2-2
TGTGCCAGCTCATTTGTACAGGGGATCGGGCCTGGAAACACCATATATTTT	CASSFVQGIGPGNTIYF	TRBD1	TRBV18	NA	TRBJ1-3
TGTGCCAGCAGCCGAAGCGGGGGGCAGGGAGAGACCCAGTACTTC	CASSRSGGQGETQYF	TRBD2	TRBV7-9	NA	TRBJ2-5
TGTGCCAGCAGTCCCAGGGTCTCGAACACCGGGGAGCTGTTTTTT	CASSPRVSNTGELFF	NA	TRBV2	few	TRBJ2-2
TGTGCCAGCAGCTTCCAGGGCGGGGAGCTGTTTTTT	CASSFQGGELFF	NA	TRBV7-3	few	TRBJ2-2
TGCGCCAGCAGCTCCGGAGGGACAGGGGCATACAATGAGCAGTTCTTC	CASSSGGTGAYNEQFF	TRBD1	TRBV5-1	few	TRBJ2-1
TGTGCCAGCAGCCCCCCGGGGTACGGTATCGACGCAGATACGCAGTATTTT	CASSPPGYGIDADTQYF	NA	TRBV3-1	NA	TRBJ2-3
TGCGCCAGCAGCCCGACGGGACACGAAAACGAGCAGTACTTC	CASSPTGHENEQYF	NA	TRBV5-1	few	TRBJ2-7
TGCAGTGCTAGTGTAGCGGGGGGGCCGAATGAGCAGTTCTTC	CSASVAGGPNEQFF	TRBD2	TRBV20-1	few	TRBJ2-1
TGTGCCAGCAGCTTAGTCCGGGAGGGCCCCTACGAGCAGTACTTC	CASSLVREGPYEQYF	TRBD2	TRBV7-9	NA	TRBJ2-7
TGCGCCAGCAGCCTCGAGGGAGTCCTCTACGAGCAGTACTTC	CASSLEGVLYEQYF	NA	TRBV5-1	few	TRBJ2-7
TGTGCCAGCAGCTCGATGACAGGTCCCTACGAGCAGTACTTC	CASSSMTGPYEQYF	NA	TRBV5-4	few	TRBJ2-7
TGCAGTGCCCGCCCGGGGCTCTCCTACGAGCAGTACTTC	CSARPGLSYEQYF	NA	TRBV20-1	NA	TRBJ2-7
TGCAGTGCTAGAGACGGAGGCAATGAGCAGTTCTTC	CSARDGGNEQFF	NA	TRBV20-1	many	TRBJ2-1
TGTGCCAGCAGCGTCGGGGGACAGGGAAGTTATGGCTACACCTTC	CASSVGGQGSYGYTF	TRBD1	TRBV9	NA	TRBJ1-2
TGTGCCAGCAGTCAACTTGCCACCTACGAGCAGTACTTC	CASSQLATYEQYF	NA	TRBV6-6	NA	TRBJ2-7
TGCAGTGCCGAGATGGGATATTCCTACGAGCAGTACTTC	CSAEMGYSYEQYF	NA	TRBV20-1	few	TRBJ2-7
TGTGCCAGCAGCCAAGGATCTCATGTACAAGCTTTCTTT	CASSQGSHVQAFF	NA	TRBV3-1	NA	TRBJ1-1
TGCGCCAGCGGACTAGCGGGAATGGATAATGAGCAGTTCTTC	CASGLAGMDNEQFF	TRBD2	TRBV5-1	many	TRBJ2-1
TGTGCCAGCAGCCCTCAGGGTACGGGGCGAGGCACCGGGGAGCTGTTTTTT	CASSPQGTGRGTGELFF	NA	TRBV3-1	few	TRBJ2-2
TGTGCCAGCAGTTATACCGAACCCGCTAGCACAGATACGCAGTATTTT	CASSYTEPASTDTQYF	NA	TRBV6-5	few	TRBJ2-3
TGTGCCAGCAGCGCATTTGGGGGACTAGCGAGCACAGATACGCAGTATTTT	CASSAFGGLASTDTQYF	TRBD2	TRBV5-8	few	TRBJ2-3
TGCGCCAGCAGTCCGGACAGGGAAGAGACCCAGTACTTC	CASSPDREETQYF	TRBD1	TRBV10-2	many	TRBJ2-5
TGTGCCAGCAGCTGGACAGGGGACACTGAAGCTTTCTTT	CASSWTGDTEAFF	TRBD1	TRBV3-1	NA	TRBJ1-1
TGTGCCAGCAGCGGGGCGCAGGTCCTAAACTATGGCTACACCTTC	CASSGAQVLNYGYTF	NA	TRBV9	NA	TRBJ1-2
TGTGCCAGCAGTACAGGGTGGGGTGAGCAGTTCTTC	CASSTGWGEQFF	NA	TRBV2	many	TRBJ2-1
TGTGCCAGCAGTTTTGCGGGAGGGCATGAGCAGTTCTTC	CASSFAGGHEQFF	TRBD2	TRBV27	NA	TRBJ2-1
TGTGCCAGCAGTTCCAATGCCCGACAGCGCTCCTACGAGCAGTACTTC	CASSSNARQRSYEQYF	NA	TRBV27	few	TRBJ2-7
TGTGCCAGCAGCCTTCTTGCGGGAGGGGCAGATACGCAGTATTTT	CASSLLAGGADTQYF	TRBD2	TRBV12-3/TRBV12-4	NA	TRBJ2-3
TGTGCCAGCAGCTTGTGGGGGGATGGCTACACCTTC	CASSLWGDGYTF	NA	TRBV7-9	NA	TRBJ1-2
TGTGCCAGCAGCCCCGGAGGTAGCGGGAGCTCCTACAATGAGCAGTTCTTC	CASSPGGSGSSYNEQFF	TRBD2	TRBV7-9	NA	TRBJ2-1
TGTGCCAGCAGTTTCGGGGAGGGCCGCCACAATGAGCAGTTCTTC	CASSFGEGRHNEQFF	TRBD2	TRBV12-3/TRBV12-4	many	TRBJ2-1